The following is a TCR beta chain sequence with its context. The antigen this receptor binds is unknown. No much larger clone exists at a distance of one base, and base qualities are not known. TCR CDR3 regions were amplified from genomic DNA by multiplex PCR using the deep immunoSEQ assay. Genomic DNA extracted from each cell subset was distributed evenly over all wells of several immunoSEQ 96-well plates, and each plate served as one replicate. For sorted subsets, each replicate PCR was loaded with approximately 200 ng genomic DNA, equivalent to 25,000 to 35,000 T cell genomes. Purified libraries were quantified with a Qubit 3.0 fluorometer, sized on a Bioanalyzer 2100, and re-quantified with the KAPA Library Quantification kit. Every immunoSEQ 96-well plate was sequenced on a separate single-read 150-cycle Illumina NextSeq 550 flow cell. Concerning the study's data processing: Because the immunoSEQ output included only junctional sequences and no quality scores, the filtering could not be the same as the filtering used for full-length reads. Sequences were annotated with PyIR, a Python wrapper for IgBLAST v1.9, and V/J genes and CDR3 were assigned using IMGT germline references. Reads with weak V/J assignments (E-value above 1e-6), missing CDR3, stop codons, out-of-frame junctions, or ambiguous translated residues were removed. V3J clonotypes were defined as sequences sharing the same inferred V gene, J gene, and CDR3 amino acid sequence. The percentage overlap between two repertoires was calculated by dividing the number of shared unique clonotypes by the size of the smaller repertoire. Richness of each repertoire was evaluated using RTK rarefaction, the Chao1 estimator, and Recon v2.1 estimates of unobserved clonotypes. Generation probabilities for all TCRbeta clonotypes obtained by the gDNA method from several donors were computed using OLGA. TCRdb took this table from immuneACCESS and kept in-frame rearrangements with V and J called. Such tables lack part of the clones; where checked against another copy, unresolved V genes explain under half of the gap, and the rest is unexplained. V and J calls and clone size are as listed in that table; D and trimming were resolved from the DNA. The sample includes 950,000 to 1,200,000 clones, with approximately 80% observed a single time. Jointly, the top ten make up roughly 0.9% of the sample.

The data belong to a study of shared clonotypes between healthy human individuals (dated by TCRdb to 2020 to 2022). Some background on the complete study: The cohort comprised two women and a few men aged 18 to 49 years. For each donor, CD4 naive and CD4 memory were each run on three plates, CD8 naive on two plates, and CD8 memory on one plate. The study deeply sequenced blood TCR repertoires of 5 or 6 healthy adults to estimate repertoire size and the extent of clonotype sharing between individuals. To increase sequencing depth and limit assay-specific biases, TCR repertoire library preparation and sequencing were carried out by different laboratories using diverse techniques. Leukapheresis yielded between about 0.85 and 10 billion PBMCs per donor. Summary of the overall study and its limitations: Rarefaction of sorted-subset datasets indicated incomplete sequencing despite the large sequencing depth. Estimated clonotype richness was generally larger for naive than for memory subsets. Compared with non-shared clonotypes, the clonotypes found in all four sorted-subset donors had higher generation probabilities. When several donors were compared, the shared fraction of clonotypes was 5% to 6.5% for naive CD4, less than 4% for naive CD8, 2.3% for memory CD4, and less than 0.5% for memory CD8. Sampling was restricted to blood, and TCR repertoires in tissue are likely to differ from TCR repertoires in blood. Because the study included a small number of donors, the genetic and exposure-history diversity represented was limited. Pairwise subsampling led to the expectation that sequencing depth would affect the degree of clonotype sharing among donors.

The donors were healthy, HIV-negative adults with no recently reported acute infections or vaccinations. Only Caucasian adults living in Nashville, Tennessee, USA were represented among the donors. CD4+ T cells were enriched through magnetic negative selection, after which naive cells were positively selected on CD45RA and the remaining negative fraction served as the memory subset. After blood collection by leukapheresis, PBMCs were isolated using Ficoll-Histopaque density gradient centrifugation and then cryopreserved in the vapor phase of liquid nitrogen. Analytical flow cytometry was used to check the purity and quantity of every magnetically sorted T cell population. Each sorted fraction had its genomic DNA isolated and then quantified by UV absorbance on a Nanodrop 2000c. From the cysteine up to the phenylalanine, the CDR3 has a length of 16 residues. Just CDR3 DNA is preserved here, 48 bases in frame from base 1. According to the germline V gene, CDR1 reads SGHDT and CDR2 reads YYEEEE. V and J are trimmed by 4 bases and 5 bases, and the gene matches miss 9 bases of the junction.

Sequencing input: memory CD4+ T cells from PBMCs. This specimen's cell subset or site label, interpreted: CD45RA-negative fraction. This receptor was identified in a man aged 18 to 35 in good health. Some clones in this sample may be carry-over from other donors' samples. The sequence links TRBV5-6 to TRBJ2-7; a stretch of 13 junction bases matches TRBD2. The CDR3 reads as follows: CASSQGLAGDGDEQYF. The DNA sequence is as follows: TGTGCCAGCAGCCAAGGACTAGCGGGAGATGGGGACGAGCAGTACTTC.